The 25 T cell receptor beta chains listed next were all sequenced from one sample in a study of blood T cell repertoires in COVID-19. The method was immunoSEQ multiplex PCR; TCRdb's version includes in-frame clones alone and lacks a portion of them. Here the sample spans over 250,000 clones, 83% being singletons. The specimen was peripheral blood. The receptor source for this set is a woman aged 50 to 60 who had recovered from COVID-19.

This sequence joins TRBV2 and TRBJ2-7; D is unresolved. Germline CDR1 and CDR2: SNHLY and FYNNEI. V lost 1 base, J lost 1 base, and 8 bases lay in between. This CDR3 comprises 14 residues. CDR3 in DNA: TGTGCCAGCAGTGAAGGGCGAGGTTCCTACGAGCAGTACTTC. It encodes CASSEGRGSYEQYF.

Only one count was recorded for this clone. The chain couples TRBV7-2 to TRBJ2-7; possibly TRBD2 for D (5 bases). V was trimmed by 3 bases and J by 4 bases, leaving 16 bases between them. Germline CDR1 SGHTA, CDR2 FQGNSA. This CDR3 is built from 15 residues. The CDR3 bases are TGTGCCAGCAGCTTTCACCTAGCAGCTAGTTACGAGCAGTACTTC. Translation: CASSFHLAASYEQYF.

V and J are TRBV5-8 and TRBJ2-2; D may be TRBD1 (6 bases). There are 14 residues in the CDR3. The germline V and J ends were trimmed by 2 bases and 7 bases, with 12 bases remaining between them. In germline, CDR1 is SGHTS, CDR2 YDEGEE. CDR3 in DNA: TGTGCCAGCAGCTTTTACAGGGCTGGCGGGGAGCTGTTTTTT. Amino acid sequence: CASSFYRAGGELFF.

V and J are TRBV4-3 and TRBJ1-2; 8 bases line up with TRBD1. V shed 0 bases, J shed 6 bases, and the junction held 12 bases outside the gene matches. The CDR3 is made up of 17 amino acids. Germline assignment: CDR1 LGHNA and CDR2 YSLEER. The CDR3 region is CASSQDYLRTGRHGYTF. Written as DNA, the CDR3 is TGCGCCAGCAGCCAAGATTATCTCCGGACAGGGCGGCATGGCTACACCTTC.

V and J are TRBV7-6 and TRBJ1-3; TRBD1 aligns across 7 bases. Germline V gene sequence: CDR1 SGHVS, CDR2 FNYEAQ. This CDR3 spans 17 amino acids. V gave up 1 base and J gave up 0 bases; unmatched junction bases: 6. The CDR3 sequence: CASSLVPGQNSGNTIYF. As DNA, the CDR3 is TGTGCCAGCAGCTTAGTGCCGGGACAGAACTCTGGAAACACCATATATTTT.

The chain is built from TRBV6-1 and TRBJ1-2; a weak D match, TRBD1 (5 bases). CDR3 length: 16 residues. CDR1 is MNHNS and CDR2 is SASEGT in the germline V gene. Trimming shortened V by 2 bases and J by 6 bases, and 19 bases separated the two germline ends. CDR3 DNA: TGTGCCAGCAGTGAAAACCCCATGGGGCAGGGTCATGGCTACACCTTC. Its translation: CASSENPMGQGHGYTF.

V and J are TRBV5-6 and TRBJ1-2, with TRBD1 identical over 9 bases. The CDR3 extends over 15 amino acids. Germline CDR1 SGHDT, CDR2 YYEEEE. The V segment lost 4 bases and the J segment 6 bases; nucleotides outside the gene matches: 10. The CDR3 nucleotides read TGTGCCAGCAGCCCGACCGGGACAGGGAAAGATGGCTACACCTTC. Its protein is CASSPTGTGKDGYTF.

Here the CDR3 DNA reads TGTGCCAGCAGTTTATGGGGGACAGGGGCAACGGGTTCTGAAGCTTTCTTT. Translated, it gives CASSLWGTGATGSEAFF. The chain links TRBV28 to TRBJ1-1, with 10 bases lining up with TRBD1. Germline V CDR1 and CDR2: MDHEN, SYDVKM. Trimming took 0 bases from V and 6 from J; bases not matched to a gene: 10. CDR3 length: 17 residues.

The CDR3 spells CASSVSLGQGGYGYTF. In nucleotides, the CDR3 is TGTGCCAGCAGCGTGAGCTTGGGACAGGGGGGCTATGGCTACACCTTC. The chain uses TRBV9 and TRBJ1-2, with 11 bases that match TRBD1. The V gene's germline CDR1 is SGDLS and CDR2 YYNGEE. This CDR3 spans 16 amino acids. The trim removed 2 bases at V and 4 bases at J, leaving 7 bases unmatched. Filled out from reference TRBV9 and TRBJ1-2, the complete variable domain reads DSGVTQTPKHLITATGQRVTLRCSPRSGDLSVYWYQQSLDQGLQFLIQYYNGEERAKGNILERFSAQQFPDLHSELNLSSLELGDSALYFCASSVSLGQGGYGYTFGSGTRLTVV.

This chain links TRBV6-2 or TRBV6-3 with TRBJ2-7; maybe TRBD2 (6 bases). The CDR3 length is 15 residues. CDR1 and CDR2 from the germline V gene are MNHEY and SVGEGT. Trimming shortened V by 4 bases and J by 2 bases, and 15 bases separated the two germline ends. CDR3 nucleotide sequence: TGTGCCAGCAGTTCCCGGGAGCGGCTGCCCTACGAGCAGTACTTC. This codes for CASSSRERLPYEQYF.

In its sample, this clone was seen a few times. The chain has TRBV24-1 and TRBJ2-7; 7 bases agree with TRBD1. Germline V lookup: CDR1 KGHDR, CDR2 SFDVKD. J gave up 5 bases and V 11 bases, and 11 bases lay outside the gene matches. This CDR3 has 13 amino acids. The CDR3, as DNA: TGTGCCATATACTTGACAGGGTTCCACGAGCAGTACTTC. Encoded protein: CAIYLTGFHEQYF.

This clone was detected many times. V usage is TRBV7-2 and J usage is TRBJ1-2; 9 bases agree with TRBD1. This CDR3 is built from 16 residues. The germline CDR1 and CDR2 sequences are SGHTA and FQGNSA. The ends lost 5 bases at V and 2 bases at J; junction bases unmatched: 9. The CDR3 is CASSRRDRVTNYGYTF. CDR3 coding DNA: TGTGCCAGCAGCCGCCGGGACAGGGTGACGAACTATGGCTACACCTTC.

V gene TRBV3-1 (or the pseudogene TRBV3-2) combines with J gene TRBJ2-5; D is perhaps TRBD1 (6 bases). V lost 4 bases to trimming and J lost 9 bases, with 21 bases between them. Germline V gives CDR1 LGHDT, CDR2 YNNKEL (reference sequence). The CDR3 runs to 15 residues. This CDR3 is CASSRTAYTKRAQYF. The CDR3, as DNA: TGTGCCAGCAGCCGGACAGCTTATACCAAGAGGGCCCAGTACTTC.

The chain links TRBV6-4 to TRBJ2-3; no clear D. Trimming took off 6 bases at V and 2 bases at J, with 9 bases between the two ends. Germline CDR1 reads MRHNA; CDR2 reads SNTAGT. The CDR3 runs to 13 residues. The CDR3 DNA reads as TGTGCCAGCAGCCCCGGTTACACAGATACGCAGTATTTT. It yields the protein CASSPGYTDTQYF.

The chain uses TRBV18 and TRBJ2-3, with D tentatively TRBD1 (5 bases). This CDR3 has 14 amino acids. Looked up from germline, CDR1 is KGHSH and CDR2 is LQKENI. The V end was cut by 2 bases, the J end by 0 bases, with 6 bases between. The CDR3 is CASSPGASTDTQYF. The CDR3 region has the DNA TGTGCCAGCTCACCAGGGGCTAGCACAGATACGCAGTATTTT.

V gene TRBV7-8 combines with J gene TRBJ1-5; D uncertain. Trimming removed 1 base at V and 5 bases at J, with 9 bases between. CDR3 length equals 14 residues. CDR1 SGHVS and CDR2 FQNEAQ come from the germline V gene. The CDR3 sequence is CASSLGNSDQPQHF. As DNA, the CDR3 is TGTGCCAGCAGCTTAGGAAACTCGGATCAGCCCCAGCATTTT. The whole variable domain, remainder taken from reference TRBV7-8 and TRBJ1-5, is GAGVSQSPRYKVAKRGQDVALRCDPISGHVSLFWYQQALGQGPEFLTYFQNEAQLDKSGLPSDRFFAERPEGSVSTLKIQRTQQEDSAVYLCASSLGNSDQPQHFGDGTRLSIL.

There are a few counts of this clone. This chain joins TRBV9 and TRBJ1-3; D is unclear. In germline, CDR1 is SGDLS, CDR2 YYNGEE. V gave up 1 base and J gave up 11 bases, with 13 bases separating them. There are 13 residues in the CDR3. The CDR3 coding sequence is TGTGCCAGCAGCGTAAGCCCTGCCGCTTCCATATATTTT. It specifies CASSVSPAASIYF.

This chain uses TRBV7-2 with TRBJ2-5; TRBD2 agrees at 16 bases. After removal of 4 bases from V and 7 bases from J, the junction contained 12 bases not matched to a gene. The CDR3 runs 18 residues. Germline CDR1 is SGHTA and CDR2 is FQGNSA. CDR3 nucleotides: TGTGCCAGCAGCTCTGGGACTAGCGGGAGGGCCTTAATGGGGACCCAGTACTTC. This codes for CASSSGTSGRALMGTQYF. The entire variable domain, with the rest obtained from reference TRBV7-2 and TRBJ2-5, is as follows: GAGVSQSPSNKVTEKGKDVELRCDPISGHTALYWYRQSLGQGLEFLIYFQGNSAPDKSGLPSDRFSAERTGGSVSTLTIQRTQQEDSAVYLCASSSGTSGRALMGTQYFGPGTRLLVL.

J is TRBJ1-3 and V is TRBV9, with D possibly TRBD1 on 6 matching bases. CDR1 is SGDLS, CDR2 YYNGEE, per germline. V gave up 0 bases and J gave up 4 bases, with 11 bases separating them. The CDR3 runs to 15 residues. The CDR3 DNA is TGTGCCAGCAGCGTAGATCCAGGGGAAGGAAACACCATATATTTT. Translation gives CASSVDPGEGNTIYF.

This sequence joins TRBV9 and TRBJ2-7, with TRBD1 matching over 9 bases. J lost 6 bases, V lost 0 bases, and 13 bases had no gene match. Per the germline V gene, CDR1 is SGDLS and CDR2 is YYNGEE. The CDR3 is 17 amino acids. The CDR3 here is CASSVETSGTGKAEQYF. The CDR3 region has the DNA TGTGCCAGCAGCGTAGAGACTTCCGGGACAGGGAAAGCCGAGCAGTACTTC. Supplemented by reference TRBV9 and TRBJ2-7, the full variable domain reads DSGVTQTPKHLITATGQRVTLRCSPRSGDLSVYWYQQSLDQGLQFLIQYYNGEERAKGNILERFSAQQFPDLHSELNLSSLELGDSALYFCASSVETSGTGKAEQYFGPGTRLTVT.

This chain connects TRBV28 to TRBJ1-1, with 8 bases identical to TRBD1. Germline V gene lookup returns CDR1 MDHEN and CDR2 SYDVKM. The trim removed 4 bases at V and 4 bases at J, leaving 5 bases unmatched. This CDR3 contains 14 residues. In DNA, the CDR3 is TGTGCCAGCAGTTCTGGACAGGGTGCCACTGAAGCTTTCTTT. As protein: CASSSGQGATEAFF.

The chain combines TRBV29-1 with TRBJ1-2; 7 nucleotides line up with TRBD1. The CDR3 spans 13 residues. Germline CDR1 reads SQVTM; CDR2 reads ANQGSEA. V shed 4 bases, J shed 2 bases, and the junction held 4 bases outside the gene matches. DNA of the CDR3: TGCAGCGTTGGTGGGACAGAGAACTATGGCTACACCTTC. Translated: CSVGGTENYGYTF.

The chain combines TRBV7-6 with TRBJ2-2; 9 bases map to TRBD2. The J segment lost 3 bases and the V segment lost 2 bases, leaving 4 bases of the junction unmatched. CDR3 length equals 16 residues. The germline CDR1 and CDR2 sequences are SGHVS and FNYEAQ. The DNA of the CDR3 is TGTGCCAGCAGCTTACGAGCGGGAGGCGACACCGGGGAGCTGTTTTTT. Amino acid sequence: CASSLRAGGDTGELFF. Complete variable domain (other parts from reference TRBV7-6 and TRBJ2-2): GAGVSQSPRYKVTKRGQDVALRCDPISGHVSLYWYRQALGQGPEFLTYFNYEAQQDKSGLPNDRFSAERPEGSISTLTIQRTEQRDSAMYRCASSLRAGGDTGELFFGEGSRLTVL.

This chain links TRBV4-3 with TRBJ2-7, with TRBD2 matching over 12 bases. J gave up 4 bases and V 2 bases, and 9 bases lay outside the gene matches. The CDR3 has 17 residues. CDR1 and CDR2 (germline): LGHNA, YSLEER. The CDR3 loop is CASSQYSSGRAGYEQYF. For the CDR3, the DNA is TGCGCCAGCAGCCAATATTCTAGCGGGAGGGCCGGGTACGAGCAGTACTTC.

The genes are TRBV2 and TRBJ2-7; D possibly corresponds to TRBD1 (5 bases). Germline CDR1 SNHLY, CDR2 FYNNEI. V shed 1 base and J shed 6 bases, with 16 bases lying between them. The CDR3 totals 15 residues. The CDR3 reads CASSEVAGNLIEQYF. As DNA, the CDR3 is TGTGCCAGCAGTGAAGTTGCAGGGAACCTTATCGAGCAGTACTTC.